A selection of T cell receptor beta chains follows, all from one sample in a study of blood T cell repertoires in COVID-19. Here immunoSEQ multiplex PCR was the method, and the copy in TCRdb shows in-frame clones only, minus some. The sample lists around 130,000 clones; more than 70% were seen once. The sample was peripheral blood. The receptors here all came from a young woman who had recovered from COVID-19. Each CDR3 is given with its conserved first and last residue. D genes are given only for firm matches. Not all rows give a size; the values are once, few, many and, for expanded clones, a class.

>TRBD1|-|TRBJ1-4|TRBV18
CASSLLQGQTTNEKLFF
TGTGCCAGCTCACTTTTGCAGGGACAGACAACTAATGAAAAACTGTTTTTT
>-|few|TRBJ2-2|TRBV9
CASSVVGGPNTGELFF
TGTGCCAGCAGCGTAGTCGGAGGTCCGAACACCGGGGAGCTGTTTTTT
>-|-|TRBJ1-4|TRBV5-5
CASSPTGHSRDEKLFF
TGTGCCAGCAGCCCCACGGGACATTCCCGGGATGAAAAACTGTTTTTT
>-|-|TRBJ2-7|TRBV9
CASSLEVGPYEQYF
TGTGCCAGCAGCTTGGAGGTAGGTCCCTACGAGCAGTACTTC
>TRBD1|-|TRBJ2-3|TRBV6-6
CASSFPGGSTDTQYF
TGTGCCAGCAGCTTCCCAGGGGGTAGCACAGATACGCAGTATTTT
>TRBD2|-|TRBJ2-1|TRBV20-1
CSATGGGEQFF
TGCAGTGCTACGGGGGGGGGTGAGCAGTTCTTC
>TRBD2|-|TRBJ2-3|TRBV5-1
CASSLARLAGGPDSTDTQYF
TGCGCCAGCAGCTTGGCTCGACTAGCGGGAGGGCCCGATAGCACAGATACGCAGTATTTT
>TRBD1|-|TRBJ2-3|TRBV9
CASSAGGQGSDTQYF
TGTGCCAGCAGCGCTGGGGGACAGGGCTCAGATACGCAGTATTTT
>-|-|TRBJ2-7|TRBV7-8
CASSLLGSLYEQYF
TGTGCCAGCAGCTTACTGGGCAGTCTCTACGAGCAGTACTTC
>TRBD1|-|TRBJ1-2|TRBV5-1
CASSKDRGGDYGYTF
TGCGCCAGCAGCAAAGACAGGGGCGGTGACTATGGCTACACCTTC
>TRBD2|-|TRBJ2-5|TRBV6-5
CASSSPSGEEETQYF
TGTGCCAGCAGTTCTCCTAGCGGGGAGGAGGAGACCCAGTACTTC
>-|once|TRBJ2-5|TRBV5-1
CASSDQVHQETQYF
TGCGCCAGCAGCGATCAGGTACACCAAGAGACCCAGTACTTC
>TRBD1|-|TRBJ2-5|TRBV5-1
CASSSWTGVQETQYF
TGCGCCAGCAGCTCGTGGACAGGGGTCCAAGAGACCCAGTACTTC
>-|-|TRBJ1-2|TRBV30
CAWSGGPSRYTF
TGTGCCTGGAGTGGGGGGCCGTCACGCTACACCTTC
>-|-|TRBJ1-2|TRBV19
CASSMDGGPYGYTF
TGTGCCAGTAGTATGGACGGGGGGCCATATGGCTACACCTTC
>-|-|TRBJ2-3|TRBV30
CAWSVQLAGDTQYF
TGTGCCTGGAGTGTACAACTAGCAGGAGATACGCAGTATTTT
>TRBD1|-|TRBJ1-2|TRBV6-5
CASSPGGVNYGYTF
TGTGCCAGCAGCCCAGGGGGCGTGAACTATGGCTACACCTTC
>TRBD1|-|TRBJ1-6|TRBV27
CASSSTGTGNSPLHF
TGTGCCAGCAGTTCGACCGGGACAGGGAATTCACCCCTCCACTTT
>TRBD1|-|TRBJ2-2|TRBV7-8
CASSRRDRGLNTGELFF
TGTGCCAGCAGCCGACGGGACAGGGGGCTGAACACCGGGGAGCTGTTTTTT
>-|-|TRBJ1-2|TRBV5-6
CASSLRGGGAFGYTF
TGTGCCAGCAGCTTAAGAGGAGGGGGGGCCTTTGGCTACACCTTC
>TRBD1|few|TRBJ1-5|TRBV6-1
CASSEAGGQGWKNQPQHF
TGTGCCAGCAGTGAAGCGGGAGGACAGGGGTGGAAGAATCAGCCCCAGCATTTT
>-|-|TRBJ1-2|TRBV2
CASSEAGDDYGYTF
TGTGCCAGCAGTGAAGCAGGGGATGACTATGGCTACACCTTC
>-|-|TRBJ1-6|TRBV3-1/TRBV3-2
CASSPYRDESPLHF
TGTGCCAGCAGCCCCTACAGGGATGAGTCACCCCTCCACTTT
>-|-|TRBJ1-1|TRBV9
CASSVEAGNTEAFF
TGTGCCAGCAGCGTAGAAGCAGGAAACACTGAAGCTTTCTTT
>-|-|TRBJ1-2|TRBV7-9
CASGAGTRIYGYTF
TGTGCCAGCGGCGCCGGGACACGTATCTATGGCTACACCTTC
>-|-|TRBJ1-1|TRBV6-5
CASSYSGGLTEAFF
TGTGCCAGCAGTTACTCGGGGGGGCTCACTGAAGCTTTCTTT
>TRBD1|-|TRBJ1-3|TRBV5-1
CASSQRQGIFYF
TGCGCCAGCAGCCAGCGACAGGGGATCTTTTATTTT
>TRBD2|-|TRBJ2-3|TRBV27
CASFRTGRAATQYF
TGTGCCAGCTTCCGGACCGGGAGGGCCGCTACGCAGTATTTT
>TRBD2|few|TRBJ2-3|TRBV11-3
CASSLVAGDTQYF
TGTGCCAGCAGCTTAGTAGCGGGAGATACGCAGTATTTT
>TRBD2|-|TRBJ2-1|TRBV29-1
CSVGTGLAGREQFF
TGCAGCGTGGGAACGGGACTAGCGGGACGTGAGCAGTTCTTC
>-|once|TRBJ1-5|TRBV7-2
CASSDTQVPNQPQHF
TGTGCCAGCAGCGACACTCAAGTCCCTAATCAGCCCCAGCATTTT
>-|-|TRBJ1-2|TRBV6-5
CASTTKMGFDGYTF
TGTGCCAGCACCACAAAAATGGGCTTTGATGGCTACACCTTC
>TRBD1|few|TRBJ2-1|TRBV5-1
CASSLGQLYNEQFF
TGCGCCAGCAGCCTGGGACAGCTTTACAATGAGCAGTTCTTC
>TRBD1|-|TRBJ1-2|TRBV6-4
CASSPGRGPYYGYTF
TGTGCCAGCAGCCCGGGCAGGGGGCCCTATTATGGCTACACCTTC
>-|-|TRBJ2-5|TRBV2
CASTKGGAVETQYF
TGTGCCAGCACCAAGGGGGGGGCAGTAGAGACCCAGTACTTC
>TRBD1|-|TRBJ2-7|TRBV4-1
CASSSGTGNEQYF
TGCGCCAGCAGCTCGGGGACAGGGAACGAGCAGTACTTC
>TRBD2|once|TRBJ2-1|TRBV5-8
CASSQVAGAYNEQFF
TGTGCCAGCAGCCAAGTAGCGGGAGCCTACAATGAGCAGTTCTTC
>-|-|TRBJ2-7|TRBV18
CASSPGGASYEQYF
TGTGCCAGCTCACCAGGGGGCGCCTCCTACGAGCAGTACTTC
>TRBD1|-|TRBJ1-2|TRBV27
CASSLTYLHTGVGYGYTF
TGTGCCAGCAGTCTCACTTACCTCCACACAGGGGTTGGCTATGGCTACACCTTC
>-|-|TRBJ2-1|TRBV6-5
CASSYSMGGSYNEQFF
TGTGCCAGCAGTTACTCGATGGGGGGCTCCTACAATGAGCAGTTCTTC
>-|-|TRBJ1-3|TRBV29-1
CSLGQVKESGNTIYF
TGCAGCCTTGGTCAGGTCAAAGAATCTGGAAACACCATATATTTT
>TRBD1|few|TRBJ1-5|TRBV12-3/TRBV12-4
CASRATGNQPQHF
TGTGCCAGCAGAGCGACAGGGAATCAGCCCCAGCATTTT
>-|-|TRBJ1-1|TRBV7-2
CASSKTRGSSENTEAFF
TGTGCCAGCAGCAAAACTAGAGGGTCCTCAGAGAACACTGAAGCTTTCTTT
>-|-|TRBJ1-4|TRBV9
CASSAGPGEGKLFF
TGTGCCAGCAGCGCCGGGCCAGGGGAGGGAAAACTGTTTTTT
>-|-|TRBJ1-2|TRBV9
CASSVAGGSLYGYTF
TGTGCCAGCAGCGTAGCGGGGGGTTCCCTCTATGGCTACACCTTC
>-|-|TRBJ2-7|TRBV25-1
CASSDAGLSEQYF
TGTGCCAGCAGTGATGCAGGGTTGTCCGAGCAGTACTTC
>-|-|TRBJ1-4|TRBV10-2
CASAQVLANEKLFF
TGCGCCAGCGCACAGGTCCTCGCTAATGAAAAACTGTTTTTT
>TRBD1|-|TRBJ2-7|TRBV6-2/TRBV6-3
CASSLDRVTYEQYF
TGTGCCAGCAGTCTGGACAGGGTCACCTACGAGCAGTACTTC
>-|-|TRBJ1-2|TRBV5-1
CASRTDSLSGYTF
TGCGCCAGCCGGACGGACTCCTTGAGCGGCTACACCTTC
>TRBD1|-|TRBJ1-1|TRBV29-1
CSVYTGGWTEAFF
TGCAGCGTTTACACAGGGGGCTGGACTGAAGCTTTCTTT
>TRBD1|-|TRBJ2-7|TRBV10-2
CASSETQGRDRILEQYF
TGCGCCAGCAGTGAAACACAAGGCCGGGACAGGATTCTCGAGCAGTACTTC
>TRBD1|-|TRBJ1-1|TRBV6-5
CASRDREDTEAFF
TGTGCCAGCAGGGACAGGGAGGACACTGAAGCTTTCTTT
>-|-|TRBJ2-7|TRBV12-3/TRBV12-4
CASSLIGAYEQYF
TGTGCCAGCAGTTTAATAGGGGCCTACGAGCAGTACTTC